This T cell receptor (beta chain) was sequenced in a study of blood T cell repertoires in COVID-19. About the study: PBMCs, B-cell-depleted T cells, or T cells provided the cDNA or gDNA that made up the material.

Original methodology: For nucleated cells, counts were estimated from reference gene primer amplification. Here immunoSEQ multiplex PCR was the method, and the copy in TCRdb shows in-frame clones only, minus some. The V and J calls and clone size come from that table; D and trimming were worked out from the DNA. Found here are 90,000 to 120,000 clones, around 85% of them singletons; the top ten hold less than 3.5%. The germline CDR1 and CDR2 sequences are SNHLY and FYNNEI. V gave up 4 bases and J gave up 0 bases, with 9 bases separating them. There are 14 residues in the CDR3. The source material was PBMCs or T cells enriched from blood (not recorded which). This chain joins TRBV2 and TRBJ1-1, with D possibly matching TRBD1 (5 bases). The sequence was obtained from a woman between 45 and 65 years old who had recovered from COVID-19. The DNA of the CDR3 is TGTGCCAGCAGTGTAGGGGCCTTGAACACTGAAGCTTTCTTT. This encodes CASSVGALNTEAFF.